This entry features one T cell receptor beta chain sequence. Its matching antigen is unknown. The study ran the assay at deep level. In the authors' methods: Filtering was not the same, since immunoSEQ gave junction-only sequences without quality scores. The repertoire was sequenced with immunoSEQ multiplex PCR; TCRdb's copy has only in-frame clones and lacks some. That table supplies the V and J calls and clone size; D and trimming were determined from the DNA. The data contain about 2.4 million clones, more than 80% of them singletons. These data originate in a study of shared clonotypes between healthy human individuals. As for the study in general: CD4 naive cells filled three plates per donor, CD4 memory three, CD8 naive two and CD8 memory one. Study outcomes and limitations: Investigators collected only blood, and repertoires in tissues likely differ.

CDR3 length: 11 residues. Germline assignment: CDR1 SGHTA and CDR2 FQGNSA. Trimming shortened V by 3 bases and J by 7 bases, and 6 bases separated the two germline ends. The chain carries TRBV7-2 and TRBJ1-2; D is possibly TRBD1 (6 bases). Sequenced material: naive CD4+ T cells sorted from blood. Subset reported: CD45RA+ positively selected. The sequence came from a man younger than 35 in good health. This CDR3 reads CASSFRGGYTF. The CDR3 DNA reads as TGTGCCAGCAGCTTCAGGGGTGGCTACACCTTC.